This TCR beta chain derives from a study of early T cells in non-severe SARS-CoV-2 infection (dated by TCRdb to the early 2020s). Looking at the study overall: Because TCR sequencing was done on bulk RNA from unsorted whole blood, the alpha and beta chains could not be paired.

Libraries were constructed by 5' RACE. Sequencing instrument: NextSeq 500. To correct for sequencing error and PCR bias, the TCR library protocol tagged individual cDNA molecules with unique molecular identifiers. Sequencing covered both TCR alpha and beta chains, and within each sample the abundances of alpha and beta sequences were tightly co-correlated. Turning to the authors' computational methods: V gene, J gene and CDR3 annotation of TCR sequences was performed with Decombinator V4. Expanded TCRs were defined as changing significantly between any two time points under a Poisson model with p below 0.0001. TCR abundances were normalised to the total number of TCRs sequenced per sample and were expressed as counts per million. VDJdb, accessed on 1 November 2021, was searched for TCRs annotated for CMV, EBV and SARS-CoV-2, and TCRs annotated for more than one antigen were excluded. TCRdb ran its own pipeline on the public reads, namely fastp trimming at Q25 and MiXCR clone calling, and kept in-frame beta chains. Each CDR3 protein gets just one entry, which takes the most common genes and DNA from the rows behind it. None of the V and J calls come from the authors' own analysis; TCRdb made them. This sample gives more than 65,000 distinct CDR3 sequences in total; about 13% of them show up just once. The ten most abundant clones make up 4.5% to 5.5% of the sample.

What the work shows at the level of the full study, not this receptor alone: Matching against VDJdb was skewed toward anti-spike CD8 responses, likely underestimated virus-specific expansions, and missed private and CD4 specificities.

This was a case-control study nested in a cohort of healthcare workers in London, UK, who had nasopharyngeal swab PCR tests and blood samples taken every week. Healthcare workers were recruited between 23 and 31 March 2020, during the week of the UK lockdown, and were followed weekly for up to about 15 weeks. Of note for this clonotype: The antigen this receptor binds is unknown. There are no base qualities to consult, and no much larger clone falls within one base.

Sequenced sample: whole blood. The origin of this receptor is an adult who was a healthcare worker with PCR-confirmed SARS-CoV-2 infection or an uninfected control (not recorded which).

Here is the DNA: TGCAGCGCTATGACTAGCGGGATGTTCGGGGAGCTGTTTTTT. It encodes CSAMTSGMFGELFF. The rearranged chain carries TRBV29-1 and TRBJ2-2, with 11 central nucleotides matching TRBD2. The CDR3, cysteine through phenylalanine, is 14 amino acids long. Just the 42-base CDR3 DNA is kept, in frame starting at base 1. As encoded in the germline V gene, CDR1 is SQVTM while CDR2 is ANQGSEA. V has 7 bases trimmed and J has 7 bases trimmed; junction bases matching no gene number 8.